The 9 T cell receptor beta chains presented below share a single source sample, sequenced in a study of blood T cell repertoires in COVID-19. The repertoire was sequenced with immunoSEQ multiplex PCR; TCRdb's copy has only in-frame clones and lacks some. Here the sample spans about 170,000 clones, around four fifths being singletons. The source material was peripheral blood. Receptor source: a woman in her seventies with COVID-19, enrolled during active disease.

The rearrangement uses TRBV7-8 and TRBJ2-4; 8 bases are shared with TRBD2. Germline V gives CDR1 SGHVS, CDR2 FQNEAQ. The J segment lost 9 bases and the V segment lost 5 bases, leaving 6 bases of the junction unmatched. The CDR3 has 13 residues. CDR3 in amino acids: CASSPLAGGIQYF. The CDR3 DNA reads as TGTGCCAGCAGCCCACTTGCGGGAGGCATTCAGTACTTC.

The genes are TRBV27 and TRBJ2-3; 11 nucleotides line up with TRBD2. CDR1 is MNHEY, CDR2 SMNVEV, per germline (reference sequence). Trimming at V came to 3 bases and at J to 2 bases, leaving 4 bases not matched to a gene. The CDR3 is 16 residues long. CDR3 sequence: CASSFRLAGITDTQYF. Written as DNA, the CDR3 is TGTGCCAGCAGTTTCCGACTAGCGGGGATCACAGATACGCAGTATTTT.

This clone has a handful of counts. The rearrangement joins TRBV3-1 (or the pseudogene TRBV3-2) to TRBJ2-1; no clear D gene. The CDR3 is made up of 13 amino acids. CDR1 and CDR2 (germline): LGHDT, YNNKEL (reference sequence). Between the trimmed V and J ends, which lost 0 bases and 15 bases, there was a span of 15 bases. The CDR3 coding sequence is TGTGCCAGCAGCCAAGATAGTCTAGTCATTCGGTTCTTC. Amino acid sequence: CASSQDSLVIRFF.

As DNA, the CDR3 is TGTGCCAGTAGTATAAGCGGGGGGGCGGATGAGCAGTTCTTC. Protein product: CASSISGGADEQFF. The chain carries TRBV19 and TRBJ2-1; 10 bases fit TRBD2. CDR1 and CDR2 from the germline V gene are LNHDA and SQIVND (reference sequence). This CDR3 is 14 amino acids long. V lost 2 bases, J lost 8 bases, and 3 bases stayed unmatched.

This clone appeared once. The rearrangement uses TRBV5-1 and TRBJ2-2; 8 positions match TRBD2. With V trimmed by 4 bases and J by 6 bases, 14 bases remained unmatched. This CDR3 spans 17 amino acids. Germline lookup yields CDR1 SGHRS and CDR2 YFSETQ. As DNA, the CDR3 is TGCGCCAGCAGCCCCCTCGGGGGTAGCGGGAAAGCCGGGGAGCTGTTTTTT. Residues: CASSPLGGSGKAGELFF.

The chain has TRBV19 and TRBJ1-6, with 9 bases matching TRBD1. J lost 10 bases, V lost 7 bases, and 11 bases had no gene match. Germline V gene lookup returns CDR1 LNHDA and CDR2 SQIVND (reference sequence). This CDR3 is built from 15 residues. The DNA of the CDR3 is TGTGCCAGTACCCTCGAGGGACAGGGCAAATCACCCCTCCACTTT. Its protein is CASTLEGQGKSPLHF. The variable domain in full, with the rest retrieved from reference TRBV19 and TRBJ1-6, is DGGITQSPKYLFRKEGQNVTLSCEQNLNHDAMYWYRQDPGQGLRLIYYSQIVNDFQKGDIAEGYSVSREKKESFPLTVTSAQKNPTAFYLCASTLEGQGKSPLHFGNGTRLTVT.

This clone was detected only a few times. The V and J genes are TRBV25-1 and TRBJ1-6; 7 positions match TRBD1. V lost 6 bases to trimming and J lost 7 bases; unmatched junction nucleotides: 15. The germline CDR1 and CDR2 sequences are MGHDK and SYGVNS. The CDR3 is made up of 17 amino acids. CDR3 in amino acids: CASSRGLGGLGNSPLHF. The CDR3 region has the DNA TGTGCCAGCAGCCGCGGGTTAGGGGGCTTGGGGAATTCACCCCTCCACTTT. Combining the CDR3 with reference TRBV25-1 and TRBJ1-6 gives the whole variable domain EADIYQTPRYLVIGTGKKITLECSQTMGHDKMYWYQQDPGMELHLIHYSYGVNSTEKGDLSSESTVSRIRTEHFPLTLESARPSHTSQYLCASSRGLGGLGNSPLHFGNGTRLTVT.

The J gene is TRBJ2-2, the V gene TRBV27, with D possibly matching TRBD2 (7 bases). Trimming removed 0 bases from V and 4 bases from J, with 12 bases in between. The CDR3 extends over 16 amino acids. Looked up from germline, CDR1 is MNHEY and CDR2 is SMNVEV (reference sequence). The CDR3 bases are TGTGCCAGCAGTTTATCCCGGGGGGCGGCCACCGGGGAGCTGTTTTTT. Its protein product is CASSLSRGAATGELFF.

V is TRBV5-5 and J is TRBJ1-1; tentative D call: TRBD1 (5 bases). V lost 0 bases and J 0 bases, leaving 9 bases between the germline ends. Germline V gene data show CDR1 as SGHKS and CDR2 as YYEKEE (reference sequence). This CDR3 region has 15 residues. The CDR3 region is CASSLGRVVNTEAFF. The CDR3 DNA is TGTGCCAGCAGCTTGGGCAGGGTAGTGAACACTGAAGCTTTCTTT.